This TCR beta chain was sequenced during a study of neurological immune-mediated disorders. General observations from the study: The expanded clones of different subjects shared no CDR3 amino acid sequences (suggesting private repertoires in all groups).

This CDR3 comprises 10 residues. The V end was cut by 6 bases, the J end by 8 bases, with 8 bases between. Germline V gene sequence: CDR1 SGDLS, CDR2 YYNGEE. As for the cDNA, it was generated by 5'RACE with 10-nucleotide random UMIs. TCRdb recomputed calls from the 5' RACE reads with MiXCR, one row per CDR3 protein. The profile shows 40,000 to 50,000 distinct CDR3 sequences, roughly 2% of them singletons. This clonotype was seen repeatedly, ten times or more. Its antigen is not known. The rearrangement joins TRBV9 to TRBJ1-2, with unresolved D. Sequencing was done on a sample of PBMCs. This TCR came from a woman aged 35 to 49 with multiple sclerosis. As DNA, the CDR3 is TGTGCCAGCACGAGGGAAGGCTACACCTTC. Translation gives CASTREGYTF. The full variable domain, with the rest looked up from reference TRBV9 and TRBJ1-2, is DSGVTQTPKHLITATGQRVTLRCSPRSGDLSVYWYQQSLDQGLQFLIQYYNGEERAKGNILERFSAQQFPDLHSELNLSSLELGDSALYFCASTREGYTFGSGTRLTVV.